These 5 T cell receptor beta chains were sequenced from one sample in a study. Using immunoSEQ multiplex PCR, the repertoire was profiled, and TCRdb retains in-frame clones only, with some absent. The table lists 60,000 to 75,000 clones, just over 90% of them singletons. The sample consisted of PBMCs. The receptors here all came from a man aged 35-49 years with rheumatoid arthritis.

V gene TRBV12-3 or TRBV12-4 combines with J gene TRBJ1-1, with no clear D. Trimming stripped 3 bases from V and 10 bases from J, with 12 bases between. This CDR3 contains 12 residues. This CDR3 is CASSFGGRRAFF. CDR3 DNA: TGTGCCAGCAGTTTTGGTGGGCGGAGAGCTTTCTTT.

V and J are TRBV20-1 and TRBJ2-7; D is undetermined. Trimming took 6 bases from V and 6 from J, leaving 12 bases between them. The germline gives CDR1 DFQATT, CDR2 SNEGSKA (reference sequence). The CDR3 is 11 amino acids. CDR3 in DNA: TGCAGTGCAGGCAGGAGTCGCGAGCAGTACTTC. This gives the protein CSAGRSREQYF.

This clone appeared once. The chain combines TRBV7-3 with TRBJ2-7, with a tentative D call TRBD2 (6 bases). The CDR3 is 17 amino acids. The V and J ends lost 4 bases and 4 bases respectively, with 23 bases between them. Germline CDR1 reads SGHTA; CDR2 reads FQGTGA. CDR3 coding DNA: TGTGCCAGCAGCTCATACAGAGGAGGGGTTGTTGATTACGAGCAGTACTTC. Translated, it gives CASSSYRGGVVDYEQYF.

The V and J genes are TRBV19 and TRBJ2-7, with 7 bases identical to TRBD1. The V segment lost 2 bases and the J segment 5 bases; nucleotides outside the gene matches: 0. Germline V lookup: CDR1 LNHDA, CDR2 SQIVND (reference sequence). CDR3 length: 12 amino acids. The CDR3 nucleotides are TGTGCCAGTAGTATACAGGGGGACGAGCAGTACTTC. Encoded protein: CASSIQGDEQYF.

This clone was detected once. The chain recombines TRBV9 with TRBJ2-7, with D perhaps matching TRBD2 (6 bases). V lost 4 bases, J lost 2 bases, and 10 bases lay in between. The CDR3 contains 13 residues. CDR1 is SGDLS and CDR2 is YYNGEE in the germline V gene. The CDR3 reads CASSPGLTYEQYF. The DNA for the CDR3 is TGTGCCAGCAGCCCAGGACTAACCTACGAGCAGTACTTC.